This TCR beta chain was obtained from a study of PD-1 blockade in classical Hodgkin lymphoma. General study results and limits: Newly diagnosed patients had diversity similar to the baseline diversity of complete responders. CD4+ but not CD8+ TCR diversity rose significantly by C4D1.

V shed 1 base and J shed 4 bases, with 9 bases lying between them. The CDR3 has 13 amino acids. CDR1 and CDR2 (germline): SGHRS, YFSETQ. The assay was immunoSEQ multiplex PCR, and TCRdb's table has in-frame clones only and misses some. The table lists tens of thousands of clones, 80% to 90% of them singletons, with roughly 10% in the top ten. A remark on this clone: Its specificity is unknown.

All the patients suffered relapse after autologous stem cell transplantation, and brentuximab vedotin exposure differed. Sequences were derived from peripheral blood mononuclear cells (PBMCs), sampled before the second cycle of nivolumab. The chain links TRBV5-1 to TRBJ2-7; D may be TRBD1 (5 bases). This TCR was sampled from a human donor with classical Hodgkin lymphoma. The CDR3 is CASSLIQGYEQYF. For the CDR3, the DNA is TGCGCCAGCAGCTTGATCCAGGGTTACGAGCAGTACTTC.